These T cell receptor beta chains were read from a single sample in a study of shared clonotypes between healthy human individuals. Some clones are missing from TCRdb's copy, which holds only in-frame ones; the method was immunoSEQ multiplex PCR. Among tens of thousands of clones listed, 60% to 65% were seen once. Sequenced input: memory CD8+ T cells sorted from blood. Receptors were obtained from a man aged 25-45 years in good health. The CDR3 runs from the conserved cysteine through the conserved F or W. A D gene is named only where the DNA matches it firmly. For some rows the clone size is stated as once, few or many, or as a class when expanded; others skip it.

d_gene	v_gene	j_gene	abundance	CDR3nt	CDR3aa
TRBD1	TRBV6-6	TRBJ2-5	few	TGTGCCAGCAGTTTCCCGGAGACAGGGGGCTTAGAGACCCAGTACTTC	CASSFPETGGLETQYF
TRBD1	TRBV19	TRBJ2-3	NA	TGTGCCAGTAGTGCGACAGGGGGCACAGATACGCAGTATTTT	CASSATGGTDTQYF
NA	TRBV15	TRBJ2-6	NA	TGTGCCACCAGCCCATCGAGCTCTGGGGCCAACGTCCTGACTTTC	CATSPSSSGANVLTF
TRBD1	TRBV19	TRBJ2-7	many	TGTGCCAGTAGTCCTATAGGCGGACAGGGGGCCAACGAGCAGTACTTC	CASSPIGGQGANEQYF
NA	TRBV25-1	TRBJ2-1	NA	TGTGCCAGCAGCGGACTAAGCGCCTTGTATGAGCAGTTCTTC	CASSGLSALYEQFF
NA	TRBV7-9	TRBJ2-2	NA	TGTGCCAGCAGCTTTGGCCATCACACCGGGGAGCTGTTTTTT	CASSFGHHTGELFF
TRBD1	TRBV7-9	TRBJ1-3	NA	TGTGCCAGCAGCCCAACAGCGTTGGGACAGCCCTCTGGAAACACCATATATTTT	CASSPTALGQPSGNTIYF
TRBD1	TRBV14	TRBJ2-7	NA	TGTGCCAGCAGCGTACGTGGGACAGTGGCCTACGAGCAGTACTTC	CASSVRGTVAYEQYF
TRBD1	TRBV6-5	TRBJ2-7	NA	TGTGCCAGCAACGGACAGGGGCCCTACGAGCAGTACTTC	CASNGQGPYEQYF
NA	TRBV5-4	TRBJ2-2	NA	TGTGCCAGCAGCGGTCTTGGAGCGCCCGGGAACACCGGGGAGCTGTTTTTT	CASSGLGAPGNTGELFF
NA	TRBV7-2	TRBJ2-1	many	TGTGCCAGCGGACCCCGGGACGGACCCAATGAGCAGTTCTTC	CASGPRDGPNEQFF
TRBD2	TRBV28	TRBJ2-7	few	TGTGCCAGCAGTGAAGGGAGGGCCTACGAGCAGTACTTC	CASSEGRAYEQYF
TRBD1	TRBV23-1	TRBJ1-2	NA	TGCGCCAGCAGTCATTCCGGGACAGGGGGCGGCTACACCTTC	CASSHSGTGGGYTF
NA	TRBV4-1	TRBJ1-5	many	TGCGCCAGCAGCCAAGATCAGGGTAGCAATCAGCCCCAGCATTTT	CASSQDQGSNQPQHF
NA	TRBV4-1	TRBJ2-6	NA	TGCGCCAGCAGCCAGACCCGAGGGTCTGGGGCCAACGTCCTGACTTTC	CASSQTRGSGANVLTF
TRBD2	TRBV25-1	TRBJ2-1	once	TGTGCCAGCAGTGAGGGGGGGACTAGCGGGAGTAGCAATGAGCAGTTCTTC	CASSEGGTSGSSNEQFF
NA	TRBV29-1	TRBJ1-1	many	TGCAGCGTAACCCCGGGCACTGAAGCTTTCTTT	CSVTPGTEAFF